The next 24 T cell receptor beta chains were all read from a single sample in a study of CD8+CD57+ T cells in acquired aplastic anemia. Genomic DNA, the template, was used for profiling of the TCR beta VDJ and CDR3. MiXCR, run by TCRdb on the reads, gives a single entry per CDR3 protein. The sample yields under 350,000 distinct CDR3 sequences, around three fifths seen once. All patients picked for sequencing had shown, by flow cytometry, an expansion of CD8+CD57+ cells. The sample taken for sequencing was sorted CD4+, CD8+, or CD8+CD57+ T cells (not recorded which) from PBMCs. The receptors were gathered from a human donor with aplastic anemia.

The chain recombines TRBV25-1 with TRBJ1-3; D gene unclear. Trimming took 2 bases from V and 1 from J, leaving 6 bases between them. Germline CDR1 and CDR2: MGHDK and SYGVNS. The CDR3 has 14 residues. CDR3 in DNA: TGTGCCAGCAGTGAAGAATGGTCTGGAAACACCATATATTTT. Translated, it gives CASSEEWSGNTIYF.

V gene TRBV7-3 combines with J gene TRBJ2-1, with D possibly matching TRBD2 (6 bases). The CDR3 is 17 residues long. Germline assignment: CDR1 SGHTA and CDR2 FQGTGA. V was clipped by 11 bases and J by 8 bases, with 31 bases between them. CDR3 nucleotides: TGTGCCGACAGCTTAAGCGCGGGACCCCCGGGAGTCGATGAGCAGTTCTTC. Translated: CADSLSAGPPGVDEQFF.

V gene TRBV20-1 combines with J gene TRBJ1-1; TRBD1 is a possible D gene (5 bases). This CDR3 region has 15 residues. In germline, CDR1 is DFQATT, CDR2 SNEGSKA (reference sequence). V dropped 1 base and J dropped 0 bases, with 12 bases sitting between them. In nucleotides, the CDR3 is TGCAGTGCTAGAGGGCAGGGAGCAATGAACACTGAAGCTTTCTTT. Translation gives CSARGQGAMNTEAFF.

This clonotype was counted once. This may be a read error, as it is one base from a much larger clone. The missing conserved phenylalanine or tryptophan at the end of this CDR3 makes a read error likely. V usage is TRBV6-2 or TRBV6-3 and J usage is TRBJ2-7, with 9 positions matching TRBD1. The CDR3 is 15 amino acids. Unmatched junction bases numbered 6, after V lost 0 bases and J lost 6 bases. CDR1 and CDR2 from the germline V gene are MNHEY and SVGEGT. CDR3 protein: CASSYSGTGRGEQYL. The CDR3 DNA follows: TGTGCCAGCAGTTACTCCGGGACAGGGCGTGGCGAGCAGTACCTC.

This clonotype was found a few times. The DNA for the CDR3 is TGTGCCAGCAGCCCAACAGGGTCCGGAGACTACGAGCAGTACTTC. This codes for CASSPTGSGDYEQYF. The V call is TRBV7-3, the J call TRBJ2-7; weak D call: TRBD1 (6 bases). Germline-derived CDR1 and CDR2 are SGHTA and FQGTGA. CDR3 size: 15 residues. V lost 5 bases to trimming and J lost 3 bases, with 17 bases between them.

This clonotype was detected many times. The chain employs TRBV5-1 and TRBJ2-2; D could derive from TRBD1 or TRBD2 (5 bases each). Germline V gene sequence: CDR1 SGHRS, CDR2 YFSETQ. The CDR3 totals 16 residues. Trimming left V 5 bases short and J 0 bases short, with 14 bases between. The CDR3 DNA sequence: TGCGCCAGCAGTCAATCCGGGACGCCGAACACCGGGGAGCTGTTTTTT. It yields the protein CASSQSGTPNTGELFF.

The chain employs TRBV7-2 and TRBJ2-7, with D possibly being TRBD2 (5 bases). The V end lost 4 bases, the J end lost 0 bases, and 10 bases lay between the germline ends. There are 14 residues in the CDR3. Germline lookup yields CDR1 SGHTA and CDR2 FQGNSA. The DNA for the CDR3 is TGTGCCAGCAGCTCCCGGGAATACTCCTACGAGCAGTACTTC. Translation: CASSSREYSYEQYF.

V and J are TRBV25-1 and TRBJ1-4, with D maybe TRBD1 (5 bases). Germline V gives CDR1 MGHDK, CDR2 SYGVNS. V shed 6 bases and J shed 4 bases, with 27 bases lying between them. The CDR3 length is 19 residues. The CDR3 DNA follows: TGTGCCAGCAGCCCCTCAAGCCCTTTCCGGGGGTCCCTTAATGAAAAACTGTTTTTT. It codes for CASSPSSPFRGSLNEKLFF.

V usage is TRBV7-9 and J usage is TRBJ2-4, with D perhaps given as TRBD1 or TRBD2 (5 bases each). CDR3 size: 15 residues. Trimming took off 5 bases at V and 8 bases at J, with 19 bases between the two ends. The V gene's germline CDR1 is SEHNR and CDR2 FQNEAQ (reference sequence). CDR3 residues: CASSLTVGAGDIQYF. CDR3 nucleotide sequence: TGTGCCAGCAGCCTGACCGTTGGGGCCGGGGACATTCAGTACTTC.

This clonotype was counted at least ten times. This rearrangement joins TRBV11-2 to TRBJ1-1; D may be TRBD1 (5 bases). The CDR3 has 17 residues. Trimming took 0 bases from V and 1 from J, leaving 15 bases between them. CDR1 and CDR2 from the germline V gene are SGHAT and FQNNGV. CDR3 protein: CASSLDGLGAPNTEAFF. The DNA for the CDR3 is TGTGCCAGCAGCTTAGACGGGCTTGGGGCGCCGAACACTGAAGCTTTCTTT.

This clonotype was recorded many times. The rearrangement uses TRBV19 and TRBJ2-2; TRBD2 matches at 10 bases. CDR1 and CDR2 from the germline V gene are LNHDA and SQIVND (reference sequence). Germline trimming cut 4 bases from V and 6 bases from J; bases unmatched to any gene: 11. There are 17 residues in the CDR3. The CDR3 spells CASSRVLAGVSPGELFF. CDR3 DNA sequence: TGTGCCAGTAGTAGGGTCCTAGCGGGAGTCAGCCCCGGGGAGCTGTTTTTT.

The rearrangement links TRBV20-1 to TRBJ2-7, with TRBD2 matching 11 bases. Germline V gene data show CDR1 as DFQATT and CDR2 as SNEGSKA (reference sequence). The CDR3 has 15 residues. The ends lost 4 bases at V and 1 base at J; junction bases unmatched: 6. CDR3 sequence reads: CSATTGLADSYEQYF. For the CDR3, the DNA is TGCAGTGCTACGACGGGACTAGCGGATTCCTACGAGCAGTACTTC.

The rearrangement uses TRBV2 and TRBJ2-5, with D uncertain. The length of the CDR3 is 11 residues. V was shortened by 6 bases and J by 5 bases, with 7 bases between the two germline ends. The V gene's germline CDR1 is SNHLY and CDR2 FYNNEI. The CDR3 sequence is CASRVGETQYF. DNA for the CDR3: TGTGCCAGCAGGGTCGGGGAGACCCAGTACTTC.

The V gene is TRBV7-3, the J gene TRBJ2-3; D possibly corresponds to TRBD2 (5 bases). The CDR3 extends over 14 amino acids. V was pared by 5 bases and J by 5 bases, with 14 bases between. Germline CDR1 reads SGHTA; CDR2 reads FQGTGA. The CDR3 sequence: CASSPKEGGDTQYF. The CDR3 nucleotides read TGTGCCAGCAGCCCTAAAGAGGGTGGAGATACGCAGTATTTT.

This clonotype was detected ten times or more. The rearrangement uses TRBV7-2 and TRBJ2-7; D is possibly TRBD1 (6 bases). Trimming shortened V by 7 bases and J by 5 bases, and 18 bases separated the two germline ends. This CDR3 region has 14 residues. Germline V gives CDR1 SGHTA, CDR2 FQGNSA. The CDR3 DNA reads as TGTGCCAGCACCCGACAGGCGTCTATTAACGAGCAGTACTTC. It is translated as CASTRQASINEQYF.

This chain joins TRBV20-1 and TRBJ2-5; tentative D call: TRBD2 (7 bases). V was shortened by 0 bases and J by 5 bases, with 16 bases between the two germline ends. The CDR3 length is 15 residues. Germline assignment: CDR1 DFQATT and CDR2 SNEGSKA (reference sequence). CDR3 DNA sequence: TGCAGTGCTAGAGACCCCTGGGAGGGGGGCGAGACCCAGTACTTC. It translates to CSARDPWEGGETQYF.

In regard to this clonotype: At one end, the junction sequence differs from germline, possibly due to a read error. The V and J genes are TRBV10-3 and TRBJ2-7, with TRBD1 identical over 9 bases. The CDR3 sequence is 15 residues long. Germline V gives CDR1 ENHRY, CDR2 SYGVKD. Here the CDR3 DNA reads TGTGCCAGCAGTGACCGGTTGGACAGGGGATACGAGCAGTACTTC. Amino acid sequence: CASSDRLDRGYEQYF.

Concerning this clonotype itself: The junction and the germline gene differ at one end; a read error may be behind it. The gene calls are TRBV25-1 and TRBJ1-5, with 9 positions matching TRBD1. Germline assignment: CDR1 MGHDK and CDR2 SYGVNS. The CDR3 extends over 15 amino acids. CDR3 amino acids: CASSDPRQGDQLQHF. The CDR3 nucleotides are TGTGCCAGCAGTGATCCGAGACAGGGGGATCAGCTCCAGCATTTT.

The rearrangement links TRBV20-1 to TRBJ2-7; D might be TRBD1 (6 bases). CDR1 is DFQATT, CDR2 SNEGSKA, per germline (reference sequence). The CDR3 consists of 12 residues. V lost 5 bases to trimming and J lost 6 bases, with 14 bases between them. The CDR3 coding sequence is TGCAGTGCTTTGGACAGTACTAGCGAGCAGTACTTC. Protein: CSALDSTSEQYF.

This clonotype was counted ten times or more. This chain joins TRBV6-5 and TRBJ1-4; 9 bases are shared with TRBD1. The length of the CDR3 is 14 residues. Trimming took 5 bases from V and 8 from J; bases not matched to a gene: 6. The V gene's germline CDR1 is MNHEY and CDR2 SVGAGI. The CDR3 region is CASSPGQGREKLFF. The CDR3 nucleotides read TGTGCCAGCAGTCCGGGACAGGGCAGAGAAAAACTGTTTTTT.

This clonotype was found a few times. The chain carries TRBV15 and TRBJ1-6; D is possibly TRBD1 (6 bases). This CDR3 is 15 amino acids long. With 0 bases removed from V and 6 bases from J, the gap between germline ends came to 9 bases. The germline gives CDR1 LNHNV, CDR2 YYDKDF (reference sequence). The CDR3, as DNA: TGTGCCACCAGCAGAGATGGGGGGCTTAATTCACCCCTCCACTTT. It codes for CATSRDGGLNSPLHF.

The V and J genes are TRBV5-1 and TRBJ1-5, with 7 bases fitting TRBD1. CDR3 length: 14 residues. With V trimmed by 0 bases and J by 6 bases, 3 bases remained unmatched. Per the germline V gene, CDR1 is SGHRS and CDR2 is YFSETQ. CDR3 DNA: TGCGCCAGCAGCTTGGAGGGGGCCGGTCAGCCCCAGCATTTT. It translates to CASSLEGAGQPQHF.

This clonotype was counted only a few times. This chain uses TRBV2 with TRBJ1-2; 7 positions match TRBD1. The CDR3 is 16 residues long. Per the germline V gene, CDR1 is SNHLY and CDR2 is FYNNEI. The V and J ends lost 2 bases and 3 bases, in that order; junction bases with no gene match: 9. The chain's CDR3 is CASSERRGRMDYGYTF. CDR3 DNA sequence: TGTGCCAGCAGTGAAAGGAGGGGGCGAATGGACTATGGCTACACCTTC.

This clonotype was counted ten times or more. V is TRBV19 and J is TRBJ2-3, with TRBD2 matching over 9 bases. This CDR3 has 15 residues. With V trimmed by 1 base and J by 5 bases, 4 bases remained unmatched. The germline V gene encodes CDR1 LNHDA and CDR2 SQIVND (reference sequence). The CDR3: CASSIGAGGGDTQYF. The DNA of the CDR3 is TGTGCCAGTAGTATAGGGGCGGGGGGGGGAGATACGCAGTATTTT. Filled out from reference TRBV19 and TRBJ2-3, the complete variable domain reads DGGITQSPKYLFRKEGQNVTLSCEQNLNHDAMYWYRQDPGQGLRLIYYSQIVNDFQKGDIAEGYSVSREKKESFPLTVTSAQKNPTAFYLCASSIGAGGGDTQYFGPGTRLTVL.